This T cell receptor (beta chain) was captured in a study of T-cell reconstitution after alpha-beta-depleted transplantation in children. This clonotype showed up many times. This CDR3 is 13 amino acids long. V was shortened by 8 bases and J by 0 bases, with 10 bases between the two germline ends. Germline values: CDR1 KGHSH, CDR2 LQKENI. As it was prepared, the TCRbeta library received unique molecular identifiers. TCRdb re-called the PCR reads through MiXCR, storing one row per CDR3 protein. Of approximately 240,000 distinct CDR3 sequences in the sample, 7.5% to 10% were seen once. This clonotype was obtained from a human donor who donated a stem cell graft to a child with SCID. Sample: PBMCs from the stem cell graft donor, taken from the stem cell graft. The genes are TRBV18 and TRBJ1-1; D not resolved. The CDR3 sequence: CASRDGMNTEAFF. CDR3 DNA: TGTGCCAGCCGAGACGGCATGAACACTGAAGCTTTCTTT.